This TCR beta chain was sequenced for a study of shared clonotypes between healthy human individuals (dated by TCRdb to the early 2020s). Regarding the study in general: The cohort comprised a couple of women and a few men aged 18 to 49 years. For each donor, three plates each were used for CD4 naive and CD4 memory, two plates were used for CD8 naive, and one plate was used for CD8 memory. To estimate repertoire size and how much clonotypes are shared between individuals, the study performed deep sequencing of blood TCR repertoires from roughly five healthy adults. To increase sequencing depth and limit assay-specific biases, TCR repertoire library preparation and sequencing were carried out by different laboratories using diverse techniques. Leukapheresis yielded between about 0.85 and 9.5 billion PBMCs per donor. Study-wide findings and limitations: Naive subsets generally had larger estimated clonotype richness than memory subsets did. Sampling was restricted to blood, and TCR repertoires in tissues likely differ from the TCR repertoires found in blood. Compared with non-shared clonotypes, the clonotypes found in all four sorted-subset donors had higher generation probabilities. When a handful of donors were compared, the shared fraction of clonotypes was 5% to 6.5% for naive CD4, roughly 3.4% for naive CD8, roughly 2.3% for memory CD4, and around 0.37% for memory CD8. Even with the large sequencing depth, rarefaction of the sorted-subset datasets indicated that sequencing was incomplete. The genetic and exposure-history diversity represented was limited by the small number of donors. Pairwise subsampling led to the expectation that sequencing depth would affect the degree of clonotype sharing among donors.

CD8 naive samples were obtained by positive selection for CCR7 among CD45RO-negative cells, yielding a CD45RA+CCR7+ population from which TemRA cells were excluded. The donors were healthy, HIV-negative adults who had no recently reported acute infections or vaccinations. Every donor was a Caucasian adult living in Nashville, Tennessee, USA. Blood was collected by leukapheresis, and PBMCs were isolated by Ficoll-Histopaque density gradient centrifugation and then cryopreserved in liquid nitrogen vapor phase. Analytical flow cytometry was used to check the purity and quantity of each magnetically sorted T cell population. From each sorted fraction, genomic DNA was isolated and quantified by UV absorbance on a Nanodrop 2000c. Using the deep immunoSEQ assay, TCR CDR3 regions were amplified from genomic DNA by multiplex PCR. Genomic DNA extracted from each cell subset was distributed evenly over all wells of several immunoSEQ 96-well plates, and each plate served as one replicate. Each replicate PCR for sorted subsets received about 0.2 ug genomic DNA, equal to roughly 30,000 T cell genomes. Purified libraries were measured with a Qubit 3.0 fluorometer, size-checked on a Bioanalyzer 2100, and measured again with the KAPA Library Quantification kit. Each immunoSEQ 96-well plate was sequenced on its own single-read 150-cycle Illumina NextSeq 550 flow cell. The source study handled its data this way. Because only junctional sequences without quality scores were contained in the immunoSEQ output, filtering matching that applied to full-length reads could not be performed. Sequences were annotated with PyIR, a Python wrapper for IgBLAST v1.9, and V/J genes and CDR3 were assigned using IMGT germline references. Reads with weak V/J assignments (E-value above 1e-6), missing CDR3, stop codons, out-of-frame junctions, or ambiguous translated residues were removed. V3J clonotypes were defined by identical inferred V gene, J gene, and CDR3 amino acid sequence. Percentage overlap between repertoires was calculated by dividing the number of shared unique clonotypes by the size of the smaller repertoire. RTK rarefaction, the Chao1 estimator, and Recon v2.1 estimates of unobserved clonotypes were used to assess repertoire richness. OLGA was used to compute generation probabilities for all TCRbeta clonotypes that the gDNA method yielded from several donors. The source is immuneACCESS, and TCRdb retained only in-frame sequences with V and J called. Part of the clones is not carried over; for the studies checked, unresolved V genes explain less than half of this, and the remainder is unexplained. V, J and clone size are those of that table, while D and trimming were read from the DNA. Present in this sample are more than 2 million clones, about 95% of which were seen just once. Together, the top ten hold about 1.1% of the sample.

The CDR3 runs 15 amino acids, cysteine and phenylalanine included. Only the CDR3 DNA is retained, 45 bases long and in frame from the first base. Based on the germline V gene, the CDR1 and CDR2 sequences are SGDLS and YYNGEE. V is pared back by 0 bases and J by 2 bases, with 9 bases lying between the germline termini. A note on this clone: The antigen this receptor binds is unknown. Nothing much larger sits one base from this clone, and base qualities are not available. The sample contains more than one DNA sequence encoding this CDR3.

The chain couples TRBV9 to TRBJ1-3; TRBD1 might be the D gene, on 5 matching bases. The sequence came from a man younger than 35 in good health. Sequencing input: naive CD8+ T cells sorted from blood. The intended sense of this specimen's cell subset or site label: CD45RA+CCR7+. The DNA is TGTGCCAGCAGCGTAGGGGGGGACCCTGGAAACACCATATATTTT. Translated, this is CASSVGGDPGNTIYF.